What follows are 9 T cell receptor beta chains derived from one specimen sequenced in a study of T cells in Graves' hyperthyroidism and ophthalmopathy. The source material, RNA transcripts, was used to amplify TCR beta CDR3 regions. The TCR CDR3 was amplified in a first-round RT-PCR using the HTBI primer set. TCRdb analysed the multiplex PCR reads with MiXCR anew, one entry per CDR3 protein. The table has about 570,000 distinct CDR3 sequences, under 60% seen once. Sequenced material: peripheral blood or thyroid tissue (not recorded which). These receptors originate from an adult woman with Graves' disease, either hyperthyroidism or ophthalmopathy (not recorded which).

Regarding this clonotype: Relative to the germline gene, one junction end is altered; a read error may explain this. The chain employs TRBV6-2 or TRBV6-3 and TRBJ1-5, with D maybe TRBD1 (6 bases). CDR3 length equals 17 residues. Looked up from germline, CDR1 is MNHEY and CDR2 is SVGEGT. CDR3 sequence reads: CTSSYSDSPYSNQPQHF. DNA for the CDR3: TGTACCAGCAGTTACTCGGACAGCCCTTATAGCAATCAGCCCCAGCATTTT.

This CDR3 is CASNTRESGNTIYF. In DNA, the CDR3 is TGTGCCAGCAACACCAGAGAATCTGGAAACACCATATATTTT. This chain joins TRBV7-9 and TRBJ1-3; D is unclear. The V end lost 7 bases, the J end lost 1 base, and 11 bases lay between the germline ends. CDR1 and CDR2 from the germline V gene are SEHNR and FQNEAQ (reference sequence). This CDR3 is built from 14 residues.

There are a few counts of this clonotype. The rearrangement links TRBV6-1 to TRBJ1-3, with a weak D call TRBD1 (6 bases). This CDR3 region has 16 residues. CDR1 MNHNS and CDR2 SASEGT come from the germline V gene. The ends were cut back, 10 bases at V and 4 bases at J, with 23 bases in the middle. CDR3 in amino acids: CATSAFMGALGNTIYF. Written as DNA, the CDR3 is TGTGCCACCTCCGCATTCATGGGGGCACTAGGAAACACCATATATTTT.

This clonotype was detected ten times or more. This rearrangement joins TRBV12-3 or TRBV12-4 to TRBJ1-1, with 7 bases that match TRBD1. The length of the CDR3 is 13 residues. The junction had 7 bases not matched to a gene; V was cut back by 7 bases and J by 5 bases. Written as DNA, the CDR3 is TGTGCCAGCAACGACAGGGTTTGGACTGAAGCTTTCTTT. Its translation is CASNDRVWTEAFF.

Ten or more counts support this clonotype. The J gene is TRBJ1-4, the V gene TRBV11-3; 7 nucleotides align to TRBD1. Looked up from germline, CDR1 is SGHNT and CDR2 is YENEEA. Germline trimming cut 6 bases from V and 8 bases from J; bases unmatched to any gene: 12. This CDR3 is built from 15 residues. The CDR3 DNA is TGTGCCAGCAGACCAGACAGGGTGGGGGAGGAAAAACTGTTTTTT. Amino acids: CASRPDRVGEEKLFF.

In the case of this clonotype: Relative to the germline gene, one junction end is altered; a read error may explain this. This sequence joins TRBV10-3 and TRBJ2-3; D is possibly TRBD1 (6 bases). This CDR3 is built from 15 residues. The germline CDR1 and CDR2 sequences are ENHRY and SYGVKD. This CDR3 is CATSDKQGVGDTQYF. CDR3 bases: TGTGCCACCAGTGATAAACAGGGTGTAGGAGATACGCAGTATTTT.

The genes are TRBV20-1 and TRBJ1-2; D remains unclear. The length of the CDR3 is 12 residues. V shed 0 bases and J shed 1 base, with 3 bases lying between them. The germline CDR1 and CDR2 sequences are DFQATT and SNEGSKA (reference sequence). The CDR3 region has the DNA TGCAGTGCTAGAGACAGTAACTATGGCTACACCTTC. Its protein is CSARDSNYGYTF.

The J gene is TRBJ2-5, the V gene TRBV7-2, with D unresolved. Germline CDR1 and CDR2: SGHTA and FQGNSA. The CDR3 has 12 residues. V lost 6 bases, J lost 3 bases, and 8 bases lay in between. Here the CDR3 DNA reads TGTGCCAGCAGTCGGACCAAAGAGACCCAGTACTTC. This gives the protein CASSRTKETQYF.

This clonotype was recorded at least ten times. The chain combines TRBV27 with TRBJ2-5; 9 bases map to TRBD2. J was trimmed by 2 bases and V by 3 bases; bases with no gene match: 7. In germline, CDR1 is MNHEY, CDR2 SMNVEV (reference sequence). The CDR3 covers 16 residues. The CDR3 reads CASSFNLAGWQETQYF. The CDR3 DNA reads TGTGCCAGCAGTTTTAATCTAGCGGGATGGCAAGAGACCCAGTACTTC.